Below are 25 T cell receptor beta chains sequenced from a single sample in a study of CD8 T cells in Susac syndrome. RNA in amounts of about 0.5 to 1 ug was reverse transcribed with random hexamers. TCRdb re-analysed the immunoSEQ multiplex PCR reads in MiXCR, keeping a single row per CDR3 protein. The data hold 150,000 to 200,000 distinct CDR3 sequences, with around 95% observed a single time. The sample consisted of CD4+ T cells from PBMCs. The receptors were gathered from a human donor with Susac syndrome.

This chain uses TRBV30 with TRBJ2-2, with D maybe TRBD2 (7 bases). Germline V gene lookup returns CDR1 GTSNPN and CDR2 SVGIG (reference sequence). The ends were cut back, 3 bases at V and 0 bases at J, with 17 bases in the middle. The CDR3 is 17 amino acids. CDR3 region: CAWRLGGGAANTGELFF. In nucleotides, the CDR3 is TGTGCCTGGAGACTAGGAGGGGGGGCCGCGAACACCGGGGAGCTGTTTTTT.

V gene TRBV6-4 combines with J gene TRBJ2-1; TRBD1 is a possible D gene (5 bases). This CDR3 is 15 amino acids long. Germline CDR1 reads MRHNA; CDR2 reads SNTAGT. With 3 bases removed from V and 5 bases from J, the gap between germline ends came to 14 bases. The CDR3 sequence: CASSEGWGHNNEQFF. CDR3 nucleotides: TGTGCCAGCAGTGAGGGTTGGGGCCATAACAATGAGCAGTTCTTC.

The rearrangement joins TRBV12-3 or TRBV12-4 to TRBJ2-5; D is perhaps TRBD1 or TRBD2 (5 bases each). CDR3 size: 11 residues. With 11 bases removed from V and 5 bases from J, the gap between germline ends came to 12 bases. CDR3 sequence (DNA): TGTGCCTCCGGGGCGGTTGAGACCCAGTACTTC. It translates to CASGAVETQYF.

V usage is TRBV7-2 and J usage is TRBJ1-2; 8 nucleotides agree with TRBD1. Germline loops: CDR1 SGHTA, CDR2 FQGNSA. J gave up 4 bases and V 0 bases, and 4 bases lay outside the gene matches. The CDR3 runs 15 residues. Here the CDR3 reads CASSLAGQVSYGYTF. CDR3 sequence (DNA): TGTGCCAGCAGCTTAGCGGGACAGGTCTCCTATGGCTACACCTTC.

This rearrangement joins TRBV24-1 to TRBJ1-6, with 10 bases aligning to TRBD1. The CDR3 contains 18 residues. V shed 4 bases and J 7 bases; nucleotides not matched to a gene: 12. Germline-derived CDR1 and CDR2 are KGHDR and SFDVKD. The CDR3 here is CATSDLRDRGQRNSPLHF. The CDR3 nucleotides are TGTGCCACCAGTGACCTCCGAGACAGGGGGCAAAGGAATTCACCCCTCCACTTT.

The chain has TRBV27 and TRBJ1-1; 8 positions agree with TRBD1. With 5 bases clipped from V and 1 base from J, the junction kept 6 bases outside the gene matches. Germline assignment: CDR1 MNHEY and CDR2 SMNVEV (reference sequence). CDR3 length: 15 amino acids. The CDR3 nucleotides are TGTGCCAGCAGTCCCCAGGGACAGGCGAACACTGAAGCTTTCTTT. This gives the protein CASSPQGQANTEAFF.

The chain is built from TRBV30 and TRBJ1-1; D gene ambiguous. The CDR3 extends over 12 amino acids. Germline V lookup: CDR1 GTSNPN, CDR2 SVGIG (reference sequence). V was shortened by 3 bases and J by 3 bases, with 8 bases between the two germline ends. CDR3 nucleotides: TGTGCCTGGAGCGGTTCCTACACTGAAGCTTTCTTT. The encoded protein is CAWSGSYTEAFF.

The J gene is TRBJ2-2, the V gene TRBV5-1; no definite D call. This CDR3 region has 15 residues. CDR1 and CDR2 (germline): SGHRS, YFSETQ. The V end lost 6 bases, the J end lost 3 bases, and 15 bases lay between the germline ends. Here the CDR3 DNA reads TGCGCCAGCATGGTTCAATCCCTGGACACCGGGGAGCTGTTTTTT. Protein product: CASMVQSLDTGELFF. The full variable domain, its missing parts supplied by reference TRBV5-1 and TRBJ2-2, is KAGVTQTPRYLIKTRGQQVTLSCSPISGHRSVSWYQQTPGQGLQFLFEYFSETQRNKGNFPGRFSGRQFSNSRSEMNVSTLELGDSALYLCASMVQSLDTGELFFGEGSRLTVL.

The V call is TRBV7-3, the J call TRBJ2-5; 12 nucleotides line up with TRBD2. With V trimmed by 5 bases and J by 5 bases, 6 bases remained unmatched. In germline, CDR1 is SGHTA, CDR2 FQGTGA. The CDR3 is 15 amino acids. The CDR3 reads CASSPQGTSGETQYF. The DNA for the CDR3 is TGTGCCAGCAGCCCGCAGGGGACTAGCGGGGAGACCCAGTACTTC.

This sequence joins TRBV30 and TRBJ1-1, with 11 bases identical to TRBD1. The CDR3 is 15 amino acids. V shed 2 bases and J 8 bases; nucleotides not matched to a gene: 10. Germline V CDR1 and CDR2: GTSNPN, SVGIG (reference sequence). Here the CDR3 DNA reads TGTGCCTGGAGTAAAATCGGGACAGGGGGGACCGAAGCTTTCTTT. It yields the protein CAWSKIGTGGTEAFF.

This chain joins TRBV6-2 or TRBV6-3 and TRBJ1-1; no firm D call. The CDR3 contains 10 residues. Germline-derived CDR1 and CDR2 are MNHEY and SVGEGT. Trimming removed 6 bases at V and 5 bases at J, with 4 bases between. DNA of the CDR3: TGTGCCAGCAGCAGTACTGAAGCTTTCTTT. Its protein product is CASSSTEAFF.

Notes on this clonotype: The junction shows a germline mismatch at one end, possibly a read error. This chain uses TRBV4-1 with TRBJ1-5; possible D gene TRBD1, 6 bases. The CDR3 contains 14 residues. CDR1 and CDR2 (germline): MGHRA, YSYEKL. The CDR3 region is CASSQMGGDQPQLF. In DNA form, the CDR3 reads TGCGCCAGCAGCCAAATGGGGGGCGACCAGCCCCAGCTTTTT.

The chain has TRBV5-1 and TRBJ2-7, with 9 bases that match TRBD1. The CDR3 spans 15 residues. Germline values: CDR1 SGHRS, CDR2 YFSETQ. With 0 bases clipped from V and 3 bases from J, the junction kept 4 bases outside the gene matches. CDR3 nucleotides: TGCGCCAGCAGCTTGGCGGGGACAGGGTTCTACGAGCAGTACTTC. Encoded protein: CASSLAGTGFYEQYF. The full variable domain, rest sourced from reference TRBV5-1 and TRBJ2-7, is KAGVTQTPRYLIKTRGQQVTLSCSPISGHRSVSWYQQTPGQGLQFLFEYFSETQRNKGNFPGRFSGRQFSNSRSEMNVSTLELGDSALYLCASSLAGTGFYEQYFGPGTRLTVT.

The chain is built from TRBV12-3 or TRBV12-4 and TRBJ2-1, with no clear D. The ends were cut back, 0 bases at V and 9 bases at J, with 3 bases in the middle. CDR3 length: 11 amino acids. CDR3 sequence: CASSLAAEQFF. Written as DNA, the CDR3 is TGTGCCAGCAGTTTAGCGGCTGAGCAGTTCTTC.

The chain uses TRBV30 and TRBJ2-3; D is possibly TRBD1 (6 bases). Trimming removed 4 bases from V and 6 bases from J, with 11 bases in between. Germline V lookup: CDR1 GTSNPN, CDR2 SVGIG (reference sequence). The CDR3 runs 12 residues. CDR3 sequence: CAWNRQVDTQYF. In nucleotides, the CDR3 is TGTGCCTGGAACCGACAGGTCGATACGCAGTATTTT.

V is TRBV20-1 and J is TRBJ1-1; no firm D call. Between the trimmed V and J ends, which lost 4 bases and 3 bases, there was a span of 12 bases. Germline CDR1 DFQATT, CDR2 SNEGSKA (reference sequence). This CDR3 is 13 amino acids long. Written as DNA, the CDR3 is TGCAGTGCTAACATCCCTGGAGACACTGAAGCTTTCTTT. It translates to CSANIPGDTEAFF.

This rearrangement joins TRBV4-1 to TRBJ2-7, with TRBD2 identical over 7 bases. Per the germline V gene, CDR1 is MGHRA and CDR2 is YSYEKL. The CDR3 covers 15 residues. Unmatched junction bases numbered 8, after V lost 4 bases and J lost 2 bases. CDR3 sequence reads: CASSLTRDYPYEQYF. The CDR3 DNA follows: TGCGCCAGCAGCCTGACACGGGACTACCCCTACGAGCAGTACTTC.

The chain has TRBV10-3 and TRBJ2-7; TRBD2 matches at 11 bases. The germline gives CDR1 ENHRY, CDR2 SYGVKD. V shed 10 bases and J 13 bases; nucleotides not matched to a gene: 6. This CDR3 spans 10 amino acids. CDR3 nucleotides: TGTGCCACGGGGACTAGCGGACAATACTTC. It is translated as CATGTSGQYF.

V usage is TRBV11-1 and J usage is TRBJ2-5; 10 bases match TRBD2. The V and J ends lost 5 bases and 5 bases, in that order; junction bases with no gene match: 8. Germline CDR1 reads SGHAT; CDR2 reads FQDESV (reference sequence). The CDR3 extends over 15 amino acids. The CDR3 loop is CASSPKRGGLETQYF. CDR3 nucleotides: TGTGCCAGCAGCCCCAAGCGGGGGGGCTTGGAGACCCAGTACTTC.

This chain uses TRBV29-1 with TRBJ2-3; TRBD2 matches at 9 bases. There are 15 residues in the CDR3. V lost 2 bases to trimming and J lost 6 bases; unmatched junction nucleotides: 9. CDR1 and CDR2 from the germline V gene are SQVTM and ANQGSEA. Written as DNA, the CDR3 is TGCAGCGTTGAATACCTAGCGGGACTGCACGATACGCAGTATTTT. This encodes CSVEYLAGLHDTQYF.

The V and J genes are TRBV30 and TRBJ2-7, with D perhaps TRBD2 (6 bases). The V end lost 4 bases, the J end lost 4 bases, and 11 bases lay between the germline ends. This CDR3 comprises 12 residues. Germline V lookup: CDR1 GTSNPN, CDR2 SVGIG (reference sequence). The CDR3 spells CAWMRGGYEQYF. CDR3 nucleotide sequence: TGTGCCTGGATGCGGGGCGGATACGAGCAGTACTTC.

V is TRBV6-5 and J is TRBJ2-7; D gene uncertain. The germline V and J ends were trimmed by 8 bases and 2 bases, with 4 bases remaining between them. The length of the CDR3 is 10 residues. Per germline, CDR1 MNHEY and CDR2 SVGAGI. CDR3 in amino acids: CASGTYEQYF. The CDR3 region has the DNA TGTGCCAGCGGGACCTACGAGCAGTACTTC.

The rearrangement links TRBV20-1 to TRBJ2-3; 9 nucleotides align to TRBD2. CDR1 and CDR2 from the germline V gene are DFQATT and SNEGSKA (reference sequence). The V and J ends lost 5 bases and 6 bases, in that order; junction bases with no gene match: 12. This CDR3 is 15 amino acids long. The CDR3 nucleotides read TGCAGTGCTGGTACTCAGCGGGGGGAGAGGGATACGCAGTATTTT. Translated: CSAGTQRGERDTQYF.

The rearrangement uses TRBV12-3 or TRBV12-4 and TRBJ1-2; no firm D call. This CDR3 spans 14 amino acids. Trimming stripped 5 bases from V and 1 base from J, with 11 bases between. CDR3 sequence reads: CASSMTVVNYGYTF. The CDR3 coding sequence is TGTGCCAGCAGTATGACCGTAGTTAACTATGGCTACACCTTC.

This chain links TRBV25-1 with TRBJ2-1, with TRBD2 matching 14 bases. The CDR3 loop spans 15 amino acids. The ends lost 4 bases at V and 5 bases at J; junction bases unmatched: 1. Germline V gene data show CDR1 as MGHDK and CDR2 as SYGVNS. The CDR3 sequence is CASSGTSGGNNEQFF. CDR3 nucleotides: TGTGCCAGCAGTGGGACTAGCGGGGGGAACAATGAGCAGTTCTTC.